This T cell receptor beta chain is from a study of T-cell reconstitution after alpha-beta-depleted transplantation in children. V was shortened by 3 bases and J by 2 bases, with 8 bases between the two germline ends. The V gene's germline CDR1 is GTSNPN and CDR2 SVGIG (reference sequence). This CDR3 comprises 12 residues. Preparation of the TCRbeta library used unique molecular identifiers. TCRdb re-called the PCR reads with MiXCR, one entry per CDR3 protein. This table has 150,000 to 200,000 distinct CDR3 sequences, less than 8% appearing once. This chain connects TRBV30 to TRBJ2-7; no clear D. The sequence was collected from a human donor who donated a stem cell graft to a child with Wiskott-Aldrich syndrome. Sequencing used PBMCs from the stem cell graft donor, obtained from the stem cell graft. CDR3 DNA: TGTGCCTGGAGGGACGGCCCCTACGAGCAGTACTTC. It yields the protein CAWRDGPYEQYF.